The 18 T cell receptor beta chains reported below all come from one sample, sequenced in a study of T cell changes during pregnancy in multiple sclerosis. The table came from immunoSEQ multiplex PCR; TCRdb's copy has only in-frame clones and leaves some out. This sample has tens of thousands of clones, with almost 90% found just once. The sample consisted of CD4+ T cells from peripheral blood mononuclear cells, taken in the second trimester of pregnancy. The receptors were gathered from a female donor with multiple sclerosis, enrolled in a pregnancy study.

This sequence joins TRBV30 and TRBJ1-2, with unresolved D. The CDR3 is made up of 13 amino acids. Germline loops: CDR1 GTSNPN, CDR2 SVGIG (reference sequence). The V end was cut by 0 bases, the J end by 4 bases, with 9 bases between. The CDR3 DNA reads as TGTGCCTGGAGTGTACTGAACAGCTATGGCTACACCTTC. Translated: CAWSVLNSYGYTF.

The chain links TRBV6-5 to TRBJ2-1; 11 nucleotides align to TRBD2. The germline V gene encodes CDR1 MNHEY and CDR2 SVGAGI. Losses at the gene ends were 6 bases for V and 6 bases for J; bases not matched to a gene: 7. The CDR3 consists of 15 residues. The CDR3 coding sequence is TGTGCCAGCAGGATGGAACTAGCGGGAGCCAATGAGCAGTTCTTC. Its protein is CASRMELAGANEQFF.

This chain uses TRBV19 with TRBJ2-7, with 11 bases that match TRBD2. Germline V lookup: CDR1 LNHDA, CDR2 SQIVND (reference sequence). The ends lost 7 bases at V and 0 bases at J; junction bases unmatched: 11. CDR3 size: 17 residues. The CDR3 here is CASTRLAGHSNSYEQYF. DNA for the CDR3: TGTGCCAGTACCCGACTAGCGGGACACTCAAACTCCTACGAGCAGTACTTC.

The V gene is TRBV7-2, the J gene TRBJ2-7; a possible D gene is TRBD2 (5 bases). This CDR3 region has 17 residues. Germline CDR1 reads SGHTA; CDR2 reads FQGNSA. The V gene lost 2 bases and the J gene lost 3 bases, with 20 bases spanning the gap. The CDR3 is CASSLSLLEGRRYEQYF. CDR3 sequence (DNA): TGTGCCAGCAGCTTATCTCTCCTCGAGGGCAGGCGCTACGAGCAGTACTTC.

The chain is built from TRBV14 and TRBJ2-5; no clear D gene. The CDR3 is 15 residues long. Germline CDR1 SGHDN, CDR2 FVKESK. Trimming took 0 bases from V and 5 from J, leaving 13 bases between them. The CDR3 DNA reads TGTGCCAGCAGCCAAGACTTGCGGTCTTGGGAGACCCAGTACTTC. Its translation is CASSQDLRSWETQYF.

The V call is TRBV4-3, the J call TRBJ2-7, with D possibly TRBD1 on 6 matching bases. The CDR3 has 13 amino acids. Trimming removed 3 bases from V and 4 bases from J, with 10 bases in between. CDR1 and CDR2 (germline): LGHNA, YSLEER. This CDR3 reads CASSQNQGYEQYF. CDR3 in DNA: TGCGCCAGCAGCCAGAATCAGGGGTACGAGCAGTACTTC.

V usage is TRBV6-5 and J usage is TRBJ2-2; D ambiguous. V was clipped by 8 bases and J by 1 base, with 11 bases between them. The germline V gene has CDR1 MNHEY and CDR2 SVGAGI. The CDR3 totals 14 residues. This CDR3 is CASHSLQNTGELFF. The CDR3 DNA follows: TGTGCCAGCCACAGCTTACAGAACACCGGGGAGCTGTTTTTT.

This chain connects TRBV30 to TRBJ2-1, with 12 bases identical to TRBD2. Germline V gene sequence: CDR1 GTSNPN, CDR2 SVGIG (reference sequence). V lost 3 bases and J lost 1; bases outside the gene matches: 4. The CDR3 extends over 16 amino acids. This CDR3 is CAWRASGRGSYNEQFF. CDR3 coding DNA: TGTGCCTGGAGAGCTAGCGGGAGGGGGTCCTACAATGAGCAGTTCTTC.

This clone was recorded only once. The genes are TRBV6-6 and TRBJ2-5, with 7 nucleotides matching TRBD1. Losses at the gene ends were 6 bases for V and 2 bases for J; bases not matched to a gene: 6. From germline, CDR1 is MNHNY and CDR2 SVGAGI (reference sequence). The CDR3 is 14 residues long. CDR3 protein: CASRRRDSQETQYF. The CDR3 DNA sequence: TGTGCCAGCAGGCGCCGGGACAGTCAAGAGACCCAGTACTTC.

The chain uses TRBV5-4 and TRBJ2-1; D possibly corresponds to TRBD2 (7 bases). Trimming removed 0 bases from V and 9 bases from J, with 10 bases in between. CDR3 size: 13 residues. The germline V gene encodes CDR1 SGHNT and CDR2 YYREEE (reference sequence). CDR3 bases: TGTGCCAGCAGCTTGGCGGGGGGCACTGAGCAGTTCTTC. Residues: CASSLAGGTEQFF. Full variable domain (missing parts from reference TRBV5-4 and TRBJ2-1): ETGVTQSPTHLIKTRGQQVTLRCSSQSGHNTVSWYQQALGQGPQFIFQYYREEENGRGNFPPRFSGLQFPNYSSELNVNALELDDSALYLCASSLAGGTEQFFGPGTRLTVL.

This clone was observed a single time. V and J are TRBV29-1 and TRBJ2-5; possible D gene TRBD1, 6 bases. With 3 bases removed from V and 5 bases from J, the gap between germline ends came to 16 bases. The V gene's germline CDR1 is SQVTM and CDR2 ANQGSEA. This CDR3 is 14 amino acids long. CDR3 protein: CSVDLSLGAETQYF. The CDR3 DNA is TGCAGCGTTGACTTGTCTCTGGGGGCGGAGACCCAGTACTTC.

In nucleotides, the CDR3 is TGTGCCAGCAGCCTCGCTTCTCAGGGGTATGGCTACACCTTC. It encodes CASSLASQGYGYTF. The chain couples TRBV6-5 to TRBJ1-2, with D possibly matching TRBD1 (6 bases). This CDR3 contains 14 residues. V was shortened by 6 bases and J by 5 bases, with 16 bases between the two germline ends. The germline V gene has CDR1 MNHEY and CDR2 SVGAGI.

This clone has only one observation. The rearrangement joins TRBV4-3 to TRBJ1-2; D gene ambiguous. Germline V gene sequence: CDR1 LGHNA, CDR2 YSLEER. The length of the CDR3 is 15 residues. Trimming stripped 4 bases from V and 9 bases from J, with 21 bases between. DNA of the CDR3: TGCGCCAGCAGCCTTGACGACACCGGTTCTTCCCGCTACACCTTC. Protein: CASSLDDTGSSRYTF.

This chain joins TRBV19 and TRBJ1-1; no reliable D call. Germline values: CDR1 LNHDA, CDR2 SQIVND (reference sequence). Trimming took 0 bases from V and 1 from J, leaving 15 bases between them. This CDR3 is 17 amino acids long. The CDR3 spells CASSIDPYRERNTEAFF. The CDR3 DNA is TGTGCCAGTAGTATAGATCCCTACCGGGAAAGGAACACTGAAGCTTTCTTT. Drawing the rest from reference TRBV19 and TRBJ1-1, the complete variable domain is DGGITQSPKYLFRKEGQNVTLSCEQNLNHDAMYWYRQDPGQGLRLIYYSQIVNDFQKGDIAEGYSVSREKKESFPLTVTSAQKNPTAFYLCASSIDPYRERNTEAFFGQGTRLTVV.

This clone appeared once. The V call is TRBV27, the J call TRBJ2-1, with D possibly matching TRBD1 (5 bases). The V end was cut by 4 bases, the J end by 4 bases, with 11 bases between. The CDR3 is 14 residues long. Germline CDR1 is MNHEY and CDR2 is SMNVEV (reference sequence). The CDR3 region is CASSSRTLYNEQFF. The CDR3, as DNA: TGTGCCAGCAGTTCCCGGACACTTTACAATGAGCAGTTCTTC.

The sample holds one count of this clone. The genes are TRBV27 and TRBJ2-7, with 14 bases that match TRBD2. Per the germline V gene, CDR1 is MNHEY and CDR2 is SMNVEV (reference sequence). The CDR3 contains 14 residues. The ends lost 10 bases at V and 5 bases at J; junction bases unmatched: 7. CDR3 in amino acids: CATATSGRAHEQYF. CDR3 nucleotides: TGTGCCACCGCGACTAGCGGGAGGGCCCACGAGCAGTACTTC.

The V gene is TRBV28, the J gene TRBJ1-2, with a possible D match to TRBD1 (5 bases). Trimming pared 2 bases from V and 2 bases from J, leaving 6 bases between. The CDR3 is made up of 13 amino acids. Germline V gives CDR1 MDHEN, CDR2 SYDVKM. The CDR3 region has the DNA TGTGCCAGCAGTTTACAGGGAAACTATGGCTACACCTTC. This encodes CASSLQGNYGYTF.

The rearrangement joins TRBV9 to TRBJ1-2; a weak D match, TRBD1 (5 bases). Germline-derived CDR1 and CDR2 are SGDLS and YYNGEE. The CDR3 has 13 amino acids. Deletions cut 2 bases from V and 1 base from J, with 6 bases between. The CDR3 reads CASSVDSNYGYTF. In nucleotides, the CDR3 is TGTGCCAGCAGCGTCGACAGTAACTATGGCTACACCTTC.